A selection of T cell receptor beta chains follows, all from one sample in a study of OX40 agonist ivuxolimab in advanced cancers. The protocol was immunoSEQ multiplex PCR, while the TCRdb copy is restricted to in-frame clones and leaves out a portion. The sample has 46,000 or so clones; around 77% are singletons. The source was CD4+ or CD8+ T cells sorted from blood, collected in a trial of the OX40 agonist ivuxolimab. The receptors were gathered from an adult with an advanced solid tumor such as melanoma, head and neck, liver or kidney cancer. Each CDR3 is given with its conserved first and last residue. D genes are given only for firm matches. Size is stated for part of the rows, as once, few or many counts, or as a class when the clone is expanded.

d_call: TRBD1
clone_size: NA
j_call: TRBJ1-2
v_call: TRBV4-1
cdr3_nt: TGCGCCAGCAGCCAAGATCGTCAGGGGGCGCAGGATTATGGCTACACCTTC
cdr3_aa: CASSQDRQGAQDYGYTF

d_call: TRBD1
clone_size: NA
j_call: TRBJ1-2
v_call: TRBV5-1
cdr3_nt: TGCGCCAGCAGCTTGGTGGGGACAGGGGCCGTTGGCTACACCTTC
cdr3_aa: CASSLVGTGAVGYTF

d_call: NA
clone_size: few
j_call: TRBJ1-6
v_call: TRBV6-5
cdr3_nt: TGTGCCAGCATCCACTTAGGGGGTTCACCCCTCCACTTT
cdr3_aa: CASIHLGGSPLHF

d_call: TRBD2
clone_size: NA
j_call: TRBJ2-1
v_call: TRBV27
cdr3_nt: TGTGCCAGCAGTTTACCGGGGGGACTAGCCAGCAATGAGCAGTTCTTC
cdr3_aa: CASSLPGGLASNEQFF

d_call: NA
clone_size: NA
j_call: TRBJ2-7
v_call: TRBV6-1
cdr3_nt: TGTGCCAGCAGTGAAAGGGGGGGGCTGACAGAGCAGTACTTC
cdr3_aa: CASSERGGLTEQYF

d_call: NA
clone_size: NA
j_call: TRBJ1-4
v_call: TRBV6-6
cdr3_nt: TGTGCCAGCAGTTATTCGGTACGGCTGAATGAAAAACTGTTTTTT
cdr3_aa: CASSYSVRLNEKLFF

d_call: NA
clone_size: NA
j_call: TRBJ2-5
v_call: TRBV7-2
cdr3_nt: TGTGCCACCCTTCGGAGAAGAGAAGAGACCCAGTACTTC
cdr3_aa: CATLRRREETQYF

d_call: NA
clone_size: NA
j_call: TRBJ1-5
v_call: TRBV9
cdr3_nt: TGTGCCAGCAGCGTCGGGGCTCTAGAGCGCAATCAGCCCCAGCATTTT
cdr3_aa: CASSVGALERNQPQHF

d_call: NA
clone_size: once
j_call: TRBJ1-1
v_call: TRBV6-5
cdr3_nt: TGTGCCAGCACAACCAAGGGGAGACCGAACACTGAAGCTTTCTTT
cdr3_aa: CASTTKGRPNTEAFF

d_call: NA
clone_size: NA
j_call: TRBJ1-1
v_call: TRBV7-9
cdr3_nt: TGTGCCAGCAGCCAAGACACCCAGGGTGAAGCTTTCTTT
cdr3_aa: CASSQDTQGEAFF

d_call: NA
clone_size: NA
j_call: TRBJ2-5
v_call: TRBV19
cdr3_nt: TGTGCCAGTAGTATCCGGGGTCCACAAGAGACCCAGTACTTC
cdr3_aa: CASSIRGPQETQYF

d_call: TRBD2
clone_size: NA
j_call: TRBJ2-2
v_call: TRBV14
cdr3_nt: TGTGCCAGCAGCCACCGTTGGGGTAGCGGGAGAGGGACCGGGGAGCTGTTTTTT
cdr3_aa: CASSHRWGSGRGTGELFF

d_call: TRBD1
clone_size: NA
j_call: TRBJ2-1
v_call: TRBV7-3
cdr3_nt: TGTGCCAGCAGCCCCAGGGGGATTGCCTACAATGAGCAGTTCTTC
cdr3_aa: CASSPRGIAYNEQFF

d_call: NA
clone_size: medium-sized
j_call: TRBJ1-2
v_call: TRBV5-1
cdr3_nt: TGCGCCAGCAGCCACACCACCGGGGGAGGAAACTATGGCTACACCTTC
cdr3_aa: CASSHTTGGGNYGYTF

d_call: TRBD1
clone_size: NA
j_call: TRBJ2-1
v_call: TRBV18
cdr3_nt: TGTGCCAGCTCACCGCGGGGACAGGGAGCCTACAATGAGCAGTTCTTC
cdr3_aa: CASSPRGQGAYNEQFF

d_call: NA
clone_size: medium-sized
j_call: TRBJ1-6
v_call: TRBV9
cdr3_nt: TGTGCCAGCAGCGTAGAGCCTGACCACATTTCACCCCTCCACTTT
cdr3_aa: CASSVEPDHISPLHF

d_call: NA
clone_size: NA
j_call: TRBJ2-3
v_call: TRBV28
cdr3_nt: TGTGCCAGCAGTTTAGCAGGGGCTGGCACAGATACGCAGTATTTT
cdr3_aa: CASSLAGAGTDTQYF

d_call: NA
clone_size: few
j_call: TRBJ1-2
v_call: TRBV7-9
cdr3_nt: TGTGCCAGCAGCTTGCTCTTGCTTGAAGGCTACACCTTC
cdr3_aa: CASSLLLLEGYTF

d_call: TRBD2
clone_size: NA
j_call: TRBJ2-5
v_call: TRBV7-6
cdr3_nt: TGTGCCAGCAGCCTAGCGGGAGGGCCATCAGAGACCCAGTACTTC
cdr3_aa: CASSLAGGPSETQYF

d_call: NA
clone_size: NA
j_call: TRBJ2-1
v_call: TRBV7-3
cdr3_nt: TGTGCCAGCAGCCAACGAAACGGGGGATTGTACAATGAGCAGTTCTTC
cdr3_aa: CASSQRNGGLYNEQFF

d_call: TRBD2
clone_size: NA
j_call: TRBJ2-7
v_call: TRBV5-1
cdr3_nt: TGCGCCAGCAGCTTGACTAGCGGGAGCGTCTACGAGCAGTACTTC
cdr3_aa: CASSLTSGSVYEQYF

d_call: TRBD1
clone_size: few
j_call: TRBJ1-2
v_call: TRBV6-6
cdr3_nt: TGTGCCAGCAGTTACTTCGGACAGGACTATGGCTACACCTTC
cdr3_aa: CASSYFGQDYGYTF

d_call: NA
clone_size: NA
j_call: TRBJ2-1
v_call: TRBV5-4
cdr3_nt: TGTGCCAGCAGTGTTCAGGGAAACTCCTACAATGAGCAGTTCTTC
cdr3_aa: CASSVQGNSYNEQFF

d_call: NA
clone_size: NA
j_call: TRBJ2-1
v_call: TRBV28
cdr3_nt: TGTGCCAGCAGTGTCTCCCTCGTCAGGGACAATGAGCAGTTCTTC
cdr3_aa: CASSVSLVRDNEQFF

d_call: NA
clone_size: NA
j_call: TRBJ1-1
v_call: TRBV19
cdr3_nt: TGTGCCAGTAGTATAGTTGGGGGCTCTGAAGCTTTCTTT
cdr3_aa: CASSIVGGSEAFF

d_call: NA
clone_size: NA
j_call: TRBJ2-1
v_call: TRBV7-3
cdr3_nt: TGTGCCAGCAGCCCAAACGGGGGAGGTCGCAATGAGCAGTTCTTC
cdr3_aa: CASSPNGGGRNEQFF

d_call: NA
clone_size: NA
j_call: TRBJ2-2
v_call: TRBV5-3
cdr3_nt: TGTGCCAGAAGCTGGGACAACACCGGGGAGCTGTTTTTT
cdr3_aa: CARSWDNTGELFF

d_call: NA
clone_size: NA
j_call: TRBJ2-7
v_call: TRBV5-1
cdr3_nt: TGCGCCAGCAGCCGCCGGCCGTCGCGTGGGGGGAGCTCCTACGAGCAGTACTTC
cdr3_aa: CASSRRPSRGGSSYEQYF

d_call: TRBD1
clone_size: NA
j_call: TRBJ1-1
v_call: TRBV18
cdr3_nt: TGTGCCAGCTCACCGGGACAGGTGAACACTGAAGCTTTCTTT
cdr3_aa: CASSPGQVNTEAFF

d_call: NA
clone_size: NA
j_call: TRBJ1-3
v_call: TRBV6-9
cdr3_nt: TGTGCCAGCAGTTACTCGCTGGGGGGGGAAGGCACCATATATTTT
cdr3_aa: CASSYSLGGEGTIYF

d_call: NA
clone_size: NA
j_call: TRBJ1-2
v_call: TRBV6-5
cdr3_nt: TGTGCCAGCAGTTTTAACCCGGGACGGTTCTATGGCTACACCTTC
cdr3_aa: CASSFNPGRFYGYTF

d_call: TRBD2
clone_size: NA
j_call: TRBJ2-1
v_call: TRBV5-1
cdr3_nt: TGCGCCAGCAGCTCCTTAGCGGGAGTAGACAATGAGCAGTTCTTC
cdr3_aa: CASSSLAGVDNEQFF